The 11 T cell receptor beta chains presented below share a single source sample, sequenced in a study of T cell changes during pregnancy in multiple sclerosis. The assay was immunoSEQ multiplex PCR, and TCRdb's table has in-frame clones only and misses some. There are roughly 30,000 clones in the sample; roughly nine tenths occur only once, and roughly 5.1% lies in the top ten. Sequenced material: CD8+ T cells from peripheral blood mononuclear cells, taken in the first trimester of pregnancy. The receptors here all came from a female donor with multiple sclerosis, enrolled in a pregnancy study.

This sequence joins TRBV7-2 and TRBJ1-2; TRBD1 matches at 7 bases. Unmatched junction bases numbered 13, after V lost 5 bases and J lost 4 bases. Germline assignment: CDR1 SGHTA and CDR2 FQGNSA. The CDR3 length is 16 residues. CDR3 loop: CASSPEGTAILYGYTF. CDR3 coding DNA: TGTGCCAGCAGCCCAGAAGGGACAGCAATTCTCTATGGCTACACCTTC.

This sequence joins TRBV6-5 and TRBJ1-1, with D maybe TRBD1 (6 bases). The CDR3 spans 13 residues. Germline values: CDR1 MNHEY, CDR2 SVGAGI. The V gene lost 2 bases and the J gene lost 4 bases, with 8 bases spanning the gap. The CDR3 DNA is TGTGCCAGCAGTTACAGGGGGGGCACTGAAGCTTTCTTT. It encodes CASSYRGGTEAFF.

This chain connects TRBV19 to TRBJ2-1, with D possibly being TRBD1 (5 bases). Trimming took off 4 bases at V and 8 bases at J, with 6 bases between the two ends. The CDR3 is 11 residues long. Per the germline V gene, CDR1 is LNHDA and CDR2 is SQIVND (reference sequence). Written as DNA, the CDR3 is TGTGCCAGTAGTAGGGGCTATGAGCAGTTCTTC. This codes for CASSRGYEQFF.

The chain combines TRBV11-3 with TRBJ2-1, with TRBD2 matching 9 bases. This CDR3 region has 16 residues. Germline loops: CDR1 SGHNT, CDR2 YENEEA. J lost 8 bases, V lost 5 bases, and 13 bases had no gene match. The CDR3 is CASSPWGVAGVDEQFF. CDR3 in DNA: TGTGCCAGCAGCCCCTGGGGGGTAGCGGGAGTTGATGAGCAGTTCTTC. The full variable domain, its missing parts supplied by reference TRBV11-3 and TRBJ2-1, is EAGVVQSPRYKIIEKKQPVAFWCNPISGHNTLYWYLQNLGQGPELLIRYENEEAVDDSQLPKDRFSAERLKGVDSTLKIQPAELGDSAVYLCASSPWGVAGVDEQFFGPGTRLTVL.

This sequence joins TRBV2 and TRBJ2-5; possibly TRBD1 for D (6 bases). The germline V gene encodes CDR1 SNHLY and CDR2 FYNNEI. The CDR3 consists of 14 residues. The ends were cut back, 9 bases at V and 9 bases at J, with 23 bases in the middle. The CDR3 DNA reads as TGTGCCAGGGAGGAAGGACAGCCGCCCAGGGCCCAGTACTTC. Protein: CAREEGQPPRAQYF.

The CDR3 loop is CASGGQAAFGLAKNIQYF. CDR3 in DNA: TGTGCCAGCGGGGGACAGGCCGCGTTTGGGTTGGCCAAAAACATTCAGTACTTC. The V gene is TRBV28, the J gene TRBJ2-4; 8 bases agree with TRBD1. The V gene's germline CDR1 is MDHEN and CDR2 SYDVKM. The CDR3 loop spans 18 amino acids. J was trimmed by 1 base and V by 8 bases; bases with no gene match: 16.

V and J are TRBV19 and TRBJ1-2, with 12 bases that match TRBD1. Germline assignment: CDR1 LNHDA and CDR2 SQIVND (reference sequence). The CDR3 covers 14 residues. Trimming cost V 8 bases and J 6 bases; bases outside gene matches: 7. The CDR3 DNA is TGTGCCAGTCGGGGACAGGGGGCTGTTCATGGCTACACCTTC. This translates into CASRGQGAVHGYTF.

The chain employs TRBV5-6 and TRBJ2-5; possible D gene TRBD2, 7 bases. The V and J ends lost 1 base and 5 bases respectively, with 12 bases between them. This CDR3 comprises 14 residues. Germline lookup yields CDR1 SGHDT and CDR2 YYEEEE. CDR3 nucleotide sequence: TGTGCCAGCAGCTTGTGGGGGGGCCTGGAGACCCAGTACTTC. As protein: CASSLWGGLETQYF.

The chain has TRBV9 and TRBJ2-3; TRBD2 agrees at 12 bases. Germline assignment: CDR1 SGDLS and CDR2 YYNGEE. The CDR3 sequence is 17 residues long. J gave up 1 base and V 8 bases, and 11 bases lay outside the gene matches. CDR3 coding DNA: TGTGCCAGACAAGTACTAGCGGGAGGAGGTTGCACAGATACGCAGTATTTT. It is translated as CARQVLAGGGCTDTQYF.

V gene TRBV27 combines with J gene TRBJ1-1, with a tentative D call TRBD1 (5 bases). Germline V gene sequence: CDR1 MNHEY, CDR2 SMNVEV (reference sequence). V was shortened by 6 bases and J by 2 bases, with 10 bases between the two germline ends. This CDR3 comprises 13 residues. DNA of the CDR3: TGTGCCAGCAGCGACAGAGAAAACACTGAAGCTTTCTTT. Protein product: CASSDRENTEAFF.

The V and J genes are TRBV2 and TRBJ2-7; maybe TRBD2 (7 bases). Germline CDR1 and CDR2: SNHLY and FYNNEI. V was pared by 6 bases and J by 3 bases, with 15 bases between. The CDR3 has 14 amino acids. In nucleotides, the CDR3 is TGTGCCAGCAGCCCAGGGGAGGGTTACTACGAGCAGTACTTC. It encodes CASSPGEGYYEQYF.